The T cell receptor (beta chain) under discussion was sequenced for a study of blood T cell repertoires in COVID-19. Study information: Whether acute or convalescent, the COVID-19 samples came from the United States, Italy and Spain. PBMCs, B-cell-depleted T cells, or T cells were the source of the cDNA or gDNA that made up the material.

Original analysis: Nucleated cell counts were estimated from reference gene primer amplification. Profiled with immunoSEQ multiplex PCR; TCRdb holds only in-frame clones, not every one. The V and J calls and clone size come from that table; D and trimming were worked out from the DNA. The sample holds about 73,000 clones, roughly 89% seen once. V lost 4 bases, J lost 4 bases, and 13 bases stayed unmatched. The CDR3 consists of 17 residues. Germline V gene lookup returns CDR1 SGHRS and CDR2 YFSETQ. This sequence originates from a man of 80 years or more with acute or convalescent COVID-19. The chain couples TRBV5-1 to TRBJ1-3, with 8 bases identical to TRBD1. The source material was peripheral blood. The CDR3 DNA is TGCGCCAGCAGCCTGTTGGACGGACAGGGAGGGGGAAACACCATATATTTT. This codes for CASSLLDGQGGGNTIYF.